This T cell receptor beta chain appears in the sequencing data of a study of regulatory T cells in long-lasting Graves disease. Study results and caveats: Whereas new patients shared 966 public clonotypes, persistent patients shared more, at 2,741. Lower TCR diversity characterized persistent Graves' patients relative to newly diagnosed patients.

Time point: newly diagnosed GD, antithyroid drugs for less than 3 months. Construction of the TCR library relied on RNA isolated from PBMCs. Germline lookup yields CDR1 DFQATT and CDR2 SNEGSKA (reference sequence). V gave up 6 bases and J gave up 4 bases, with 11 bases separating them. The CDR3 length is 12 residues. In building TCR beta libraries, iRepertoire HTBI primers were used together with Arm-PCR of CDR3 regions. TCRdb used MiXCR to reprocess the multiplex PCR reads, holding one entry per CDR3 protein. The sample yields a few hundred thousand distinct CDR3 sequences, 20% seen once. In its sample, this clonotype was seen many times. The antigen is unknown.

V gene TRBV20-1 combines with J gene TRBJ2-3; D ambiguous. Sequenced material: peripheral blood mononuclear cells (PBMCs), taken at new diagnosis, from a patient treated with antithyroid drugs. This clonotype originated in a female donor with Graves disease. In nucleotides, the CDR3 is TGCAGTGCCAGCCCAGTGGCAGATACGCAGTATTTT. Translated: CSASPVADTQYF.